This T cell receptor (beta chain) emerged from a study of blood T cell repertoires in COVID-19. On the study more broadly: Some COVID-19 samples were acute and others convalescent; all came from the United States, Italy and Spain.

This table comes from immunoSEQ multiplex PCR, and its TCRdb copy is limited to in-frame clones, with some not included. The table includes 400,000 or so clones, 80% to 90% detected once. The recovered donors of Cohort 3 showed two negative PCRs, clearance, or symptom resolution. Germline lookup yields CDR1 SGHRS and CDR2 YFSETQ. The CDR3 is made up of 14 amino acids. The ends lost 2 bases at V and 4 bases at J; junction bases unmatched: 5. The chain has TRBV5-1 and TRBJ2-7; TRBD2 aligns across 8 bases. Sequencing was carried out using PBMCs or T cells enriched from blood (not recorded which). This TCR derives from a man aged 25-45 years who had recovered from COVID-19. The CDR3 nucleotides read TGCGCCAGCAGCTTTATCGGGAGGGGGTACGAGCAGTACTTC. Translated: CASSFIGRGYEQYF.